The rows below give T cell receptor beta chains drawn from one sample of a study of regulatory T cells in long-lasting Graves disease. TCRdb re-analysed the multiplex PCR reads in MiXCR, keeping a single row per CDR3 protein. The top ten clones hold roughly 46% of a sample with 650,000 to 850,000 distinct CDR3 sequences, 25% to 35% of them seen once. This specimen consisted of peripheral blood mononuclear cells (PBMCs), obtained when the disease was refractory, from a patient treated with antithyroid drugs. The receptors come from a female donor with Graves disease. Each CDR3 is given with its conserved first and last residue. The D gene is left open where the match is weak. Rows give clone size only sometimes, using once, few, many, or a class for an expanded clone.

DNA | CDR3 | J | V | size | D
TGTGCCAGCAGCAGAAGAAGCGGGACTACCTCCTACGAGCAGTACTTC | CASSRRSGTTSYEQYF | TRBJ2-7 | TRBV7-2 | few | TRBD2
TGTGCCAGCAGTTACCTGACAGGACAAGGCTACACCTTC | CASSYLTGQGYTF | TRBJ1-2 | TRBV6-5 | few | -
TGTGCCAGCAGTTTGCGGGAGAGTTCCTACGAGCAGTACTTC | CASSLRESSYEQYF | TRBJ2-7 | TRBV27 | few | TRBD2
TGCAGCGTTGCTCGGACTAGCGGACAAGAGACCCAGTACTTC | CSVARTSGQETQYF | TRBJ2-5 | TRBV29-1 | few | TRBD2
TGTGCCAGCAGTGAAGCGGGACTCCCCTACGAGCAGTACTTC | CASSEAGLPYEQYF | TRBJ2-7 | TRBV6-1 | many | -
TGTGCCAGCAGCGTAGCGGCGAGAAACACTGAAGCTTTCTTT | CASSVAARNTEAFF | TRBJ1-1 | TRBV9 | few | -
TGTGCCAGCAGTTTATTAGGAGGGTCTGGGGCCAACGTCCTGACTTTC | CASSLLGGSGANVLTF | TRBJ2-6 | TRBV27 | few | -
TGTGCCAGCAGCTCTGGGCCTTATAATTCACCCCTCCACTTT | CASSSGPYNSPLHF | TRBJ1-6 | TRBV28 | many | -
TGTGCCAGCCGGGACCAGGGGCATGAGCAGTTCTTC | CASRDQGHEQFF | TRBJ2-1 | TRBV7-9 | once | -
TGTGCCAGCAGGATCGACGGTCTTGGGGAGCTGTTTTTT | CASRIDGLGELFF | TRBJ2-2 | TRBV6-1 | - | -
TGTGCCAGCAGTTACCGACCGCAAAACACTGAAGCTTTCTTT | CASSYRPQNTEAFF | TRBJ1-1 | TRBV28 | - | -
TGTGCCATCAGTGAGTCCGAGGGACTAGCGGGAGGATCGGAGACCCAGTACTTC | CAISESEGLAGGSETQYF | TRBJ2-5 | TRBV10-3 | - | TRBD2
TGTGCCAGCAGCTCCCACAGGGGGCCGAAAAGCGACGGCTACACCTTC | CASSSHRGPKSDGYTF | TRBJ1-2 | TRBV7-2 | - | TRBD1